Shown below are 10 T cell receptor beta chains from a single sample sequenced in a study of blood T cell repertoires in COVID-19. TCRdb's copy holds only in-frame clones and misses some; the assay was immunoSEQ multiplex PCR. The sample includes 95,000 to 150,000 clones, about 82% of them seen just once. The source material was peripheral blood. The receptors shown here come from a man aged 55 to 70 with active or convalescent COVID-19.

The chain is built from TRBV9 and TRBJ2-7; TRBD2 matches 7 bases. After removal of 4 bases from V and 3 bases from J, the junction contained 10 bases not matched to a gene. CDR1 and CDR2 (germline): SGDLS, YYNGEE. CDR3 length equals 15 residues. CDR3 DNA: TGTGCCAGCAGCCCCTGGGGGGGGAGCGGCTACGAGCAGTACTTC. Amino acid sequence: CASSPWGGSGYEQYF. Using reference TRBV9 and TRBJ2-7 for the parts outside the CDR3, the full variable domain is DSGVTQTPKHLITATGQRVTLRCSPRSGDLSVYWYQQSLDQGLQFLIQYYNGEERAKGNILERFSAQQFPDLHSELNLSSLELGDSALYFCASSPWGGSGYEQYFGPGTRLTVT.

The genes are TRBV2 and TRBJ2-3; D call uncertain. CDR1 is SNHLY, CDR2 FYNNEI, per germline. This CDR3 spans 14 amino acids. V lost 1 base and J 5 bases, leaving 10 bases between the germline ends. The CDR3 sequence is CASSEGRSRDTQYF. CDR3 nucleotide sequence: TGTGCCAGCAGTGAAGGGAGATCGAGAGATACGCAGTATTTT.

The V call is TRBV18, the J call TRBJ2-2; TRBD1 aligns across 7 bases. V shed 4 bases and J 5 bases; nucleotides not matched to a gene: 7. CDR1 is KGHSH and CDR2 is LQKENI in the germline V gene. The CDR3 runs 15 residues. CDR3 nucleotides: TGTGCCAGCTCACAAAACAGGGGCGGAACCGGGGAGCTGTTTTTT. This translates into CASSQNRGGTGELFF.

This clone was seen a handful of times. V and J are TRBV6-1 and TRBJ2-7; 10 bases match TRBD1. V was clipped by 0 bases and J by 0 bases; unmatched bases: 11. This CDR3 region has 19 residues. Germline assignment: CDR1 MNHNS and CDR2 SASEGT. Here the CDR3 DNA reads TGTGCCAGCAGTGAAGCGCGAGGGTGGGACAGGGGAGGCTCCTACGAGCAGTACTTC. Residues: CASSEARGWDRGGSYEQYF.

V usage is TRBV15 and J usage is TRBJ2-7, with 12 nucleotides matching TRBD2. This CDR3 contains 16 residues. Germline V CDR1 and CDR2: LNHNV, YYDKDF (reference sequence). With 1 base clipped from V and 6 bases from J, the junction kept 7 bases outside the gene matches. CDR3 DNA: TGTGCCACCAGCAGAGGTCCGACTAGCGGGAGTGGCGAGCAGTACTTC. Protein product: CATSRGPTSGSGEQYF.

V usage is TRBV2 and J usage is TRBJ1-2; a weak D match, TRBD1 (6 bases). There are 13 residues in the CDR3. V was pared by 7 bases and J by 8 bases, with 17 bases between. Germline CDR1 reads SNHLY; CDR2 reads FYNNEI. The CDR3 region is CASMGQGSKGYTF. CDR3 nucleotide sequence: TGTGCCAGCATGGGGCAGGGGTCGAAGGGCTACACCTTC.

The chain couples TRBV28 to TRBJ1-6; 7 bases line up with TRBD1. The ends lost 8 bases at V and 10 bases at J; junction bases unmatched: 14. Germline values: CDR1 MDHEN, CDR2 SYDVKM. The CDR3 has 15 amino acids. The CDR3 coding sequence is TGTGCCAGCCTCCGAATGACAGGGTTGGGGTCACCCCTCCACTTT. Translation: CASLRMTGLGSPLHF.

The gene calls are TRBV21-1 and TRBJ1-4. TRBV21-1 is a listed pseudogene. The CDR3 has 16 amino acids. CDR3 sequence reads: CASSHGRAPTGQRLFF. DNA of the CDR3: TGTGCCAGCAGCCACGGGAGGGCCCCCACGGGGCAACGACTGTTTTTT.

For this clone: The sample has other DNA sequences that encode this CDR3 too. CDR3 region: CASSWTGAQYF. The CDR3 DNA sequence: TGTGCCAGCAGTTGGACAGGGGCGCAGTATTTT. This sequence joins TRBV28 and TRBJ2-3, with 9 bases identical to TRBD1. CDR3 length: 11 amino acids. The germline CDR1 and CDR2 sequences are MDHEN and SYDVKM. Trimming at V came to 4 bases and at J to 10 bases, leaving 0 bases not matched to a gene.

The chain combines TRBV29-1 with TRBJ1-1, with D possibly being TRBD1 (6 bases). The germline V gene encodes CDR1 SQVTM and CDR2 ANQGSEA. The CDR3 is 13 amino acids. Trimming shortened V by 7 bases and J by 3 bases, and 15 bases separated the two germline ends. The CDR3 DNA reads TGCAGCGCTGTGGGGGGGGCTGACACTGAAGCTTTCTTT. Amino acids: CSAVGGADTEAFF.